This T cell receptor (beta chain) was sequenced in a study of blood T cell repertoires in COVID-19. Study context: PBMCs, B-cell-depleted T cells, or T cells were the source of the cDNA or gDNA that made up the material.

This clone was found a few times. The CDR3 length is 15 residues. Germline CDR1 reads SGHTA; CDR2 reads FQGNSA. V shed 7 bases and J 4 bases; nucleotides not matched to a gene: 11. Original processing notes: Reference gene primers were amplified, and this amplification served to estimate nucleated cell counts. The protocol was immunoSEQ multiplex PCR, while the TCRdb copy is restricted to in-frame clones and leaves out a portion. V and J calls and clone size come straight from that table; D and trimming were deduced from the DNA. There are about 130,000 clones in the sample; more than 75% occur only once, and about 5.4% lies in the top ten.

The chain combines TRBV7-2 with TRBJ1-2, with TRBD1 matching over 8 bases. This clonotype originated in a human donor in a cohort sampled during active COVID-19. Input material: peripheral blood. CDR3 sequence reads: CASTLRTGRGYGYTF. In DNA form, the CDR3 reads TGTGCCAGCACCCTTCGGACAGGGAGGGGCTATGGCTACACCTTC. Drawing the rest from reference TRBV7-2 and TRBJ1-2, the complete variable domain is GAGVSQSPSNKVTEKGKDVELRCDPISGHTALYWYRQSLGQGLEFLIYFQGNSAPDKSGLPSDRFSAERTGGSVSTLTIQRTQQEDSAVYLCASTLRTGRGYGYTFGSGTRLTVV.